Listed below are T cell receptor beta chains from one sample, sequenced in a study of T-cell memory formation after mild COVID-19. TCRdb independently ran MiXCR on the 5' RACE reads; one entry per CDR3 protein. The sample has some 150,000 distinct CDR3 sequences, 5.5% to 7% seen once. The sample comprised PBMCs or a T cell subset sorted from them (not recorded which). Every receptor here comes from an adult woman who had mild COVID-19 (a few samples of this study predate the infection). Cell type and time point are not known. The CDR3 runs from the conserved cysteine through the conserved F or W. D genes are given only for firm matches. The size of a clone is reported for some rows only, either as once, few or many, or as a class for expanded clones.

d_gene	v_gene	j_gene	abundance	CDR3nt	CDR3aa
NA	TRBV7-8	TRBJ2-2	many	TGTGCCAGCAGCTTAATGGTCGGCGGGGTCCGAGACACCGGGGAGCTGTTTTTT	CASSLMVGGVRDTGELFF
NA	TRBV27	TRBJ1-6	few	TGTGCCAGCAGTTTGGCAGGTTCCTATAATTCACCCCTCCACTTT	CASSLAGSYNSPLHF
TRBD1	TRBV14	TRBJ2-7	few	TGTGCCAGCAGCCACCCCCGACAGGGGATTCCCTACGAGCAGTACTTC	CASSHPRQGIPYEQYF
NA	TRBV12-3/TRBV12-4	TRBJ1-5	few	TGTGCCAGCAGCCGCCCGGACACCCCTTATAGCAATCAGCCCCAGCATTTT	CASSRPDTPYSNQPQHF
TRBD2	TRBV6-5	TRBJ2-7	many	TGTGCCAGCAGGGGGAGGGCCAGGTCCTACGAGCAGTACTTC	CASRGRARSYEQYF
NA	TRBV7-3	TRBJ2-1	NA	TGTGCCAGCAGCGACAGGCCCTCCTACAATGAGCAGTTCTTC	CASSDRPSYNEQFF
TRBD1	TRBV6-1	TRBJ2-7	few	TGTGCCAGCCGACCGGGACAGGGGGTTTACGAGCAGTACTTC	CASRPGQGVYEQYF
TRBD2	TRBV9	TRBJ2-1	NA	TGTGCCAGCACTGATACGGGAGGGCCCTACAATGAGCAGTTCTTC	CASTDTGGPYNEQFF
NA	TRBV4-3	TRBJ2-5	many	TGCGCCAGCAGCCAAGATGTCCTTTACCAAGAGACCCAGTACTTC	CASSQDVLYQETQYF
NA	TRBV7-8	TRBJ1-2	many	TGTGCCAGCAGCTTACAGGATAACTATGGCTACACCTTC	CASSLQDNYGYTF
TRBD1	TRBV19	TRBJ1-5	few	TGTGCCAGTACTCAGACAGGGGGTCGAGGCAATCAGCCCCAGCATTTT	CASTQTGGRGNQPQHF
TRBD1	TRBV7-9	TRBJ1-2	NA	TGTGCCAGCAGCGAGCCGACAGGGTATGGCTACACCTTC	CASSEPTGYGYTF
TRBD1	TRBV5-8	TRBJ2-3	NA	TGTGCCAGCAGCATAGGACAGGGAAGCACAGATACGCAGTATTTT	CASSIGQGSTDTQYF
TRBD2	TRBV20-1	TRBJ2-5	NA	TGCAGTGCTCCGCGGGGGGCCAGGCAAGAGACCCAGTACTTC	CSAPRGARQETQYF
TRBD2	TRBV14	TRBJ2-7	NA	TGTGCCAGCAGGGCCTTCGGGACTAGCGGGTACGAGCAGTACTTC	CASRAFGTSGYEQYF
NA	TRBV9	TRBJ1-1	many	TGTGCCAGCAGCGTAGATAACTTACCGAGCACTGAAGCTTTCTTT	CASSVDNLPSTEAFF
NA	TRBV6-2/TRBV6-3	TRBJ2-7	few	TGTGCTACCAAGGGCAGGGGGGCCTACGAGCAGTACTTC	CATKGRGAYEQYF
NA	TRBV4-1	TRBJ2-3	few	TGCGCCAGCAGCCAAGAGAGGACCGCGACGCAGTATTTT	CASSQERTATQYF
TRBD2	TRBV12-3/TRBV12-4	TRBJ2-5	few	TGTGCCAGCAGTTTAAATCGGGCGGGAGTAAAGACCCAGTACTTC	CASSLNRAGVKTQYF
NA	TRBV7-9	TRBJ1-1	NA	TGTGCCAGCAGCTTAAAAAGCCCCAACACTGAAGCTTTCTTT	CASSLKSPNTEAFF
NA	TRBV12-3/TRBV12-4	TRBJ2-1	few	TGTGCCAGCAGTTTAGGTGGGACTCGCAATGAGCAGTTCTTC	CASSLGGTRNEQFF
NA	TRBV18	TRBJ2-7	many	TGTGCCAGCTCACCACCATTATCCTACGAGCAGTACTTC	CASSPPLSYEQYF
TRBD1	TRBV12-3/TRBV12-4	TRBJ2-7	many	TGTGCCAGCAGTCCCCGACAGGGTGGCGAGCAGTACTTC	CASSPRQGGEQYF
TRBD1	TRBV29-1	TRBJ1-4	NA	TGCAGCGTTGCAGGGGGAGGTGAAAAACTGTTTTTT	CSVAGGGEKLFF
NA	TRBV7-2	TRBJ2-7	many	TGTGCCAGCAGGCTAAACGGAGTTAGCTCCTACGAGCAGTACTTC	CASRLNGVSSYEQYF
NA	TRBV12-3/TRBV12-4	TRBJ2-3	few	TGTGCCAGCAGTTTCGCGCGGCCCCCAGATACGCAGTATTTT	CASSFARPPDTQYF
NA	TRBV5-5	TRBJ2-5	NA	TGTGCCAGCAGCCTTTCCCTCCGGAGTGGTTCAGAAGAGACCCAGTACTTC	CASSLSLRSGSEETQYF
TRBD2	TRBV14	TRBJ2-1	many	TGTGCCAGCAGCCAAGAACTAGCGATCCATGAGCAGTTCTTC	CASSQELAIHEQFF
NA	TRBV20-1	TRBJ2-7	many	TGCAGTGCTAGAGATTTTGCCTCCCTAGGGGACGAGCAGTACTTC	CSARDFASLGDEQYF
TRBD1	TRBV7-6	TRBJ2-2	NA	TGTGCCAGCAGCTTTGGACAGGGGGCATTGCTCGACACCGGGGAGCTGTTTTTT	CASSFGQGALLDTGELFF
NA	TRBV7-6	TRBJ2-6	NA	TGTGCCAGCAGCTCCCCGCTTGGTTCTGGGGCCAACGTCCTGACTTTC	CASSSPLGSGANVLTF
TRBD1	TRBV11-2	TRBJ1-1	few	TGTGCCAGCAGCCATTATCGGACAGGGAAGGACACTGAAGCTTTCTTT	CASSHYRTGKDTEAFF
NA	TRBV11-3	TRBJ2-7	many	TGTGCCAGCAGCTTAGAGGTCCAGCGGTACGAGCAGTACTTC	CASSLEVQRYEQYF
NA	TRBV25-1	TRBJ1-5	NA	TGTGCCAGCAGTGAAGGGACTTCCCAGCCCCAGCATTTT	CASSEGTSQPQHF
TRBD2	TRBV7-9	TRBJ2-5	NA	TGTGCCAGCAGCTTTCTCCAGCCGGGACTAGCGGGGGCCCTCCAAGAGACCCAGTACTTC	CASSFLQPGLAGALQETQYF
TRBD1	TRBV6-5	TRBJ1-2	many	TGTGCCAGCAGGGGAGACAGGGGGGTTAACTATGGCTACACCTTC	CASRGDRGVNYGYTF